This T cell receptor beta chain emerged from a study of blood T cell repertoires in COVID-19. The data were produced by immunoSEQ multiplex PCR, yet TCRdb's version contains in-frame clones alone and is incomplete. The profile shows 140,000 or so clones, 70% to 90% of them singletons. CDR1 and CDR2 from the germline V gene are SGHDN and FVKESK. The CDR3 is 17 amino acids. V gave up 4 bases and J gave up 3 bases; unmatched junction bases: 6. Sequencing was done on a sample of peripheral blood. The chain links TRBV14 to TRBJ1-4; 12 nucleotides agree with TRBD1. This clonotype was sampled from a man between 65 and 85 years old with acute or convalescent COVID-19. CDR3 sequence reads: CASSRPGQGASNEKLFF. The CDR3 DNA follows: TGTGCCAGCAGCCGACCGGGACAGGGGGCTTCTAATGAAAAACTGTTTTTT.